The subject of this entry is one TCR beta chain. Its antigen remains unidentified. There are no base qualities to consult, and no much larger clone falls within one base. The V end gives up 3 bases and the J end 0 bases, leaving 5 bases in the junction not matched to a gene. Including the terminal cysteine and phenylalanine, the CDR3 comprises 16 residues. Only CDR3 DNA remains: 48 bases, in frame from the first base. CDR1 SGHTA and CDR2 FQGTGA were looked up in the germline V gene. TCRbeta CDR3 regions were amplified from genomic DNA using the immunoSEQ Assay, a bias-controlled multiplex PCR. Turning to the authors' computational methods: The number of nucleated cells in each sample was estimated from the amplification of reference gene primers within the assay. To quantify the absolute abundance of each unique TCRbeta CDR3 rearrangement, sequence reads were collapsed and filtered. For each sample, productive Simpson clonality was calculated as the square root of Simpson's diversity index across productive rearrangements. This is the immuneACCESS table as TCRdb keeps it, with only in-frame sequences that have V and J called. A part of the clones is gone; compared with another copy, unresolved V genes explain less than half, and the rest is unexplained. V and J calls and clone size come straight from that table; D and trimming were deduced from the DNA. The sample has 150,000 to 200,000 clones on record, over 80% of them singletons. Of the sample, under 5.5% is held by the ten largest clones.

Collaborating institutions collected whole blood in K2EDTA tubes following their own protocols. Collaborator samples were shipped for TCRbeta analysis as frozen whole blood, isolated PBMCs, or DNA extracted from either sample type. This specimen comes from a study of blood T cell repertoires in COVID-19 (dated by TCRdb to the early 2020s). Background on the whole study: Collaborator samples came from the United States, Italy and Spain and covered acute and convalescent phases of COVID-19. The material from the prospective study consisted of cDNA or gDNA derived from T cells, B-cell-depleted T cells, or PBMCs. Deeply sampled blood TCRbeta repertoires from subjects exposed to, actively infected with, or recovered from COVID-19 were included in the dataset. The repertoires were made available in a free public database intended to serve as a resource for research on the immune response to SARS-CoV-2. The samples were drawn from the first 160 participants of the ongoing ImmuneRACE study and from 1,254 subjects provided by 6 global collaborators. Sample metadata almost always included a de-identified subject ID, COVID-19 status, age in years and sex. HLA class I and class II types, where available, came from metadata supplied by the sample provider rather than from assay-based typing. The study at large found these results: How much clinical and demographic metadata was included differed by source and by participant, and the metadata was provided uncurated.

The sequence came from a woman aged 25 to 45 with acute or convalescent COVID-19. The sample comprised peripheral blood. The chain is assembled from TRBV7-3 and TRBJ2-1; TRBD1 fits 7 bases in the junction. The nucleotides are TGTGCCAGCAGCTTGACCTGGGACAGCTCCTACAATGAGCAGTTCTTC. This translates into CASSLTWDSSYNEQFF.